Given below is one T cell receptor (beta chain) in context. Its cognate antigen has yet to be identified. Base qualities are not provided; no much larger clone lies one nucleotide away. In the germline V gene (reference sequence), CDR1 corresponds to LNHNV and CDR2 to YYDKDF. V has 8 bases trimmed and J has 8 bases trimmed; junction bases matching no gene number 12. Inclusive of the bounding cysteine and phenylalanine, the CDR3 is 15 residues long. Only CDR3 DNA is held: 45 bases, read in frame from base 1. The source of the sample is a study of technical replicates of blood from a handful of donors (TCRdb year 2017). Library generation was performed with the immunoSEQ multiplex PCR assay. TCRdb re-hosts the immuneACCESS table, in-frame sequences only. Its copies lack some clones; in the studies checked, an unresolved V gene accounts for under half of them, and the cause for the rest is not known. The sample table holds about 76,000 clones, of which just over 85% were seen once. The ten largest make up approximately 4.6% of the sample.

The clonotype originates from a human donor in good health. Some clones in this sample may be carry-over from other donors' samples. The chain joins TRBV15 to TRBJ2-4; 10 junctional bases match TRBD2. The sequenced sample was PBMCs. The DNA is as follows: TGTGCCACCGGGGGCCTGGCTAGCGGGAGTCACATTCAGTACTTC. Translated, it reads CATGGLASGSHIQYF.